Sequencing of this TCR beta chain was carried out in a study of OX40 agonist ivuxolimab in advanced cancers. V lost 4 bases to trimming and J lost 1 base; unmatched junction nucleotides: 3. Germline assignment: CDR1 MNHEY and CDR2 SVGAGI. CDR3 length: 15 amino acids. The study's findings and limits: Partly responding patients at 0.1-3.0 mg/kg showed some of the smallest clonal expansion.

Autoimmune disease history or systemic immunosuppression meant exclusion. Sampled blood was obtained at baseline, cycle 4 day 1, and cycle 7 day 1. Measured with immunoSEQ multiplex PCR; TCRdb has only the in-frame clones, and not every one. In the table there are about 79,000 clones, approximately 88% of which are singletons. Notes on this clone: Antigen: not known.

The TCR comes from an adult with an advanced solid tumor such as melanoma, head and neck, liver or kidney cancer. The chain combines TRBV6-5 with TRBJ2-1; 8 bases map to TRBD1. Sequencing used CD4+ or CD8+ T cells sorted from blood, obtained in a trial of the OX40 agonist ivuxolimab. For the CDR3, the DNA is TGTGCCAGCAGTTCCGGGACAGGATCCTACAATGAGCAGTTCTTC. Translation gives CASSSGTGSYNEQFF.